Below, one T cell receptor (beta chain) is given with its context. The antigen is unknown. Sorted-subset replicate PCRs used around 220 ng DNA, roughly 28,000 T cell genomes. Sequenced by immunoSEQ multiplex PCR; TCRdb stores in-frame clones only, minus some. The sample yields some 320,000 clones, around 87% seen once. The data stem from a study of shared clonotypes between healthy human individuals. The CDR3 totals 14 residues. The trim removed 6 bases at V and 2 bases at J, leaving 5 bases unmatched. Germline V gene data show CDR1 as SGHNT and CDR2 as YYREEE (reference sequence). Overall study findings and caveats: The naive CD4 repertoires of several donors were compared, and roughly 5% of clonotypes were shared.

The TCR originated in a man in his late teens or twenties in good health. Sequencing was done on a sample of memory CD8+ T cells sorted from blood. Subset described: CD45RO+ cells pooled with CCR7-negative TemRA cells. V gene TRBV5-4 combines with J gene TRBJ2-1, with TRBD1 identical over 7 bases. CDR3: CASTLQGAYNEQFF. For the CDR3, the DNA is TGTGCCAGCACCCTTCAGGGGGCCTACAATGAGCAGTTCTTC.